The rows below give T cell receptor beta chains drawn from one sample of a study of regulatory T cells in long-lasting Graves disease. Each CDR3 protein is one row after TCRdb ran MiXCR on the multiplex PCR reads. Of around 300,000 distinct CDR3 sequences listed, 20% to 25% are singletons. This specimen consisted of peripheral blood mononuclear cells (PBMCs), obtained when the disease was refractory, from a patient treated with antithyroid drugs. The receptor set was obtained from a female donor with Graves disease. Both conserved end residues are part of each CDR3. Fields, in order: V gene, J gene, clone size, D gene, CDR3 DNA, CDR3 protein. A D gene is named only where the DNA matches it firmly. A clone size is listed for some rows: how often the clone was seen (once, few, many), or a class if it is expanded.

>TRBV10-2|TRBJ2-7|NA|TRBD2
TGCGCCAGCAGTGAGTCCACGACTCTAGCGGGATCCTACGAGCAGTACTTC
CASSESTTLAGSYEQYF
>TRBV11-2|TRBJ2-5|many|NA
TGTGCCAGCAGCTTAGGGGTCGCGTTAGCGGCGTTCCAAGAGACCCAGTACTTC
CASSLGVALAAFQETQYF
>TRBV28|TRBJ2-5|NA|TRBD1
TGTGCCAGCGGACTGGGACAGGGGTTGTTAGGAGAGACCCAGTACTTC
CASGLGQGLLGETQYF
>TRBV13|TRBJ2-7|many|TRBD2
TGTGCCAGCAGCTCTACCGGGACTAGCGGCTACGAGCAGTACTTC
CASSSTGTSGYEQYF
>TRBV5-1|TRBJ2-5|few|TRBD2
TGCGCCAGCAGCTTCTATGGCGGGAGGACTTCTCAAGAGACCCAGTACTTC
CASSFYGGRTSQETQYF
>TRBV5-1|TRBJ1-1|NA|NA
TGCGCCAGCAGCTTGACGGGGTCGGCTGAAGCTTTCTTT
CASSLTGSAEAFF
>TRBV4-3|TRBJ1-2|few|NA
TGCGCCAGCAGCATCCGGGCGGACTATGGCTACACCTTC
CASSIRADYGYTF
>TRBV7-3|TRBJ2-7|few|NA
TGTGCCAGCAACTTCTTTCGAGACAGGCACAATGGCGACGAGCAGTACTTC
CASNFFRDRHNGDEQYF
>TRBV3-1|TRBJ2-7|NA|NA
TGTGCCAGCAGCCAAGAGCCCGGGACTCTCTACGAGCAGTACTTC
CASSQEPGTLYEQYF
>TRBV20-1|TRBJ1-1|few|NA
TGCAGTGCATACCTGGGGGGACGCATGAACACTGAAGCTTTCTTT
CSAYLGGRMNTEAFF
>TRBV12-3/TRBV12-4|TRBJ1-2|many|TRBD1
TGTGCCAGCAGTACTGGGACAGGGGGCACCTATGGCTACACCTTC
CASSTGTGGTYGYTF
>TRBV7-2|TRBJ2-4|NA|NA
TGTGCCAGCAGCTTAGGGGGTACCAGTGGGTTTCAGTACTTC
CASSLGGTSGFQYF
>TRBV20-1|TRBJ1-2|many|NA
TGCAGTGCTAGAGGCCAGGGTACGGGCTACACCTTC
CSARGQGTGYTF
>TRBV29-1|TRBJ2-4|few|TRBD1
TGCAGCGTTGAAGCCGGACAGGGGGATCAAAACATTCAGTACTTC
CSVEAGQGDQNIQYF
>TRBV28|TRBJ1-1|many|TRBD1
TGTGCCAGCACCGGACAGGGAATCACTGAAGCTTTCTTT
CASTGQGITEAFF
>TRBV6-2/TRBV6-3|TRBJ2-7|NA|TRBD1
TGTGCCAGCAGTGAAGCTCTCTCAGACAGGGACCACGAGCAGTGCTTC
CASSEALSDRDHEQCF
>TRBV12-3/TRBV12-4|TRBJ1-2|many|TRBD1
TGTGCCAGCAGCCCCCGGACAGGGATAGGTGGCTACACCTTC
CASSPRTGIGGYTF
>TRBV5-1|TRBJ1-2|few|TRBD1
TGCGCCAGCTCAGGACAGGTTGATAACTCTAACTATGGCTACACCTTC
CASSGQVDNSNYGYTF
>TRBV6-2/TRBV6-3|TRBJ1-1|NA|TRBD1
TGTGCCAGCAGTTACGGGGCAGGGGGACTGAACACTGAAGCTTTCTTT
CASSYGAGGLNTEAFF
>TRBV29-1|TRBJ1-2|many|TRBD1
TGCAGCGTTGGGACAGGGGTTAACTATGGCTACACCTTC
CSVGTGVNYGYTF
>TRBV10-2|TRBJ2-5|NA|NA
TGCGCCAGCAGTGATGGGGTCGCGGGGTCGGGTAACCAAGAGACCCAGTACTTC
CASSDGVAGSGNQETQYF
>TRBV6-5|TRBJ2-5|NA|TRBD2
TGTGCCAGCAGTTACGGGACTAGCGGGATCGGAGGGGAGACCCAGTACTTC
CASSYGTSGIGGETQYF
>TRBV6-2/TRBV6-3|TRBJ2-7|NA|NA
TGTGCCAGCAGTTACTCGCGAGCCGGAGAGCAGTACTTC
CASSYSRAGEQYF
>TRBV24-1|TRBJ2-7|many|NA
TGTGCCACCGCGGCAGGGCCCTACGAGCAGTACTTC
CATAAGPYEQYF
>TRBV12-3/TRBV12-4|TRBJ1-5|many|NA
TGTGCCAGCAGGCGGGGAGATTTAAATCAGCCCCAGCATTTT
CASRRGDLNQPQHF
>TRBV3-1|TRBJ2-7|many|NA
TGTGCCAGCAGCCAAGCCGGAAACTCCTACGAGCAGTACTTC
CASSQAGNSYEQYF
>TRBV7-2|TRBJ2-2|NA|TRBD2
TGTGCCAGCAGCCTCCAGCCTAGCGGGAGTGGCACCGGGGAGCTGTTTTTT
CASSLQPSGSGTGELFF
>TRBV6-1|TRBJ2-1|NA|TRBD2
TGTGCCAGCAGTGGACTAGCGGGATTCTTTAACAATGAGCAGTTCTTC
CASSGLAGFFNNEQFF
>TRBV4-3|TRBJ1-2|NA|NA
TGCGCCAGCAGCCAAGAGATGATAAGACCCTATGGCTACACCTTC
CASSQEMIRPYGYTF
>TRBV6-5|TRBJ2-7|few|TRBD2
TGTGCCAGCAGTTACTCGCACGGACTTAGCGGGGGCTCCTACGAGCAGTACTTC
CASSYSHGLSGGSYEQYF
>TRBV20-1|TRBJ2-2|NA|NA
TGCAGTGCCAGTGGGGGGAGTAGCGGCACCGGGGAGCTGTTTTTT
CSASGGSSGTGELFF
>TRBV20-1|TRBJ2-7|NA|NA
TGCAGTGCTAACCCGACAGAGAGCTACGAGCAGTACTTC
CSANPTESYEQYF
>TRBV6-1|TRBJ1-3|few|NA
TGTGCCAGCAGAACTCAGGGGATCTCTGGAAACACCATATATTTT
CASRTQGISGNTIYF
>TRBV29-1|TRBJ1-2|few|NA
TGCAGCGTTGGACAGGCCGCCCCATATGGCTACACCTTC
CSVGQAAPYGYTF
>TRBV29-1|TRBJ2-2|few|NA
TGCAGCGTTCGACAGGGAGGGACCGGGGAGCTGTTTTTT
CSVRQGGTGELFF
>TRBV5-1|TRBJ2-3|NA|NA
TGCGCCAGCAGCCCCTTGTCCGCGGGCGGAGGAGCAGATACGCAGTATTTT
CASSPLSAGGGADTQYF
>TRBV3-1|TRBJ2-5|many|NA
TGTGCCACCTCAGGGGAGCGGAACGGGGAGACCCAGTACTTC
CATSGERNGETQYF
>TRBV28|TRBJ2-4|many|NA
TGTGCCAGCAGTTCCCGGGCCCCTAAGGACATTCAGTACTTC
CASSSRAPKDIQYF
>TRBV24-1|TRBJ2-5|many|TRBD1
TGTGCCACCAGTGATTTAGGACAGGGGGCGAAAGAAGAGACCCAGTACTTC
CATSDLGQGAKEETQYF
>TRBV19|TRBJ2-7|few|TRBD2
TGTGCCAGTAGTATTCGGGAGGGCCCCTACGAGCAGTACTTC
CASSIREGPYEQYF
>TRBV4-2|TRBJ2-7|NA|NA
TGTGCCAGCAGCCAAGGGACCCTCGCAGACTACGAGCAGTACTTC
CASSQGTLADYEQYF
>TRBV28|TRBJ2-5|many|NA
TGTGCCAGCAGTTTAGACAACGAAGAGACCCAGTACTTC
CASSLDNEETQYF
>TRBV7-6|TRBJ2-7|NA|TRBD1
TGTGCCAGCACGCTTGGGACAGGGAACGAGCAGTACTTC
CASTLGTGNEQYF
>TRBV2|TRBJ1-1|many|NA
TGTGCCAGCAAGGGACAAGCGAACACTGAAGCTTTCTTT
CASKGQANTEAFF
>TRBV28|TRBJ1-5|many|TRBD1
TGTGCCAGCAGTCCGACAGGGAGAGGGGATCAGCCCCAGCATTTT
CASSPTGRGDQPQHF
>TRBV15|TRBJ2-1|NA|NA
TGTGCCACCAGCAGAACCAGAGGGGGAAGCTCCTACAATGAGCAGTTCTTC
CATSRTRGGSSYNEQFF
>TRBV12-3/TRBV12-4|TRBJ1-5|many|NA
TGTGCCAGCAGTTTGGAGTTATCGGGCAATCAGCCCCAGCATTTT
CASSLELSGNQPQHF
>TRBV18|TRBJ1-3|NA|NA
TGTGCCAGCTCACCATCAGGGGCGGGAAACACCATATATTTT
CASSPSGAGNTIYF
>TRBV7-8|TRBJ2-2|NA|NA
TGTGCCAGCAGCCATACCAGGGATCGGGCCGGGGAGCTGTTTTTT
CASSHTRDRAGELFF
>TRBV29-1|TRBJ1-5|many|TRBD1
TGCAGCGTGTCAGGGGGCGCGGGTCAGCCCCAGCATTTT
CSVSGGAGQPQHF
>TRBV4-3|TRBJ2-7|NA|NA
TGCGCCAGCAGCCAAGTACGGGCGGCCTACGAGCAGTACTTC
CASSQVRAAYEQYF
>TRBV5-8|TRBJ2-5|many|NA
TGTGCCAGCAGCAGTGGAGAGGAGACCCAGTACTTC
CASSSGEETQYF
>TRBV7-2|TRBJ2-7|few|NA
TGTGCCAGCAGCCGCGTGGGATTGGATCTCGAGCAGTACTTC
CASSRVGLDLEQYF
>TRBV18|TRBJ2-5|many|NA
TGTGCCAGCTCACCAGGTGAAGCCCCCGAGACCCAGTACTTC
CASSPGEAPETQYF
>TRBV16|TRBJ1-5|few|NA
TGTGCCAGCAGCCCGCGACAGGTTGGAGTCCAGCCCCAGCATTTT
CASSPRQVGVQPQHF